This T cell receptor beta chain came from a study of shared clonotypes between healthy human individuals. Study-level findings and limits: Non-shared clonotypes showed lower generation probabilities than clonotypes common to all four donors.

CDR3 length: 13 amino acids. The germline gives CDR1 SNHLY, CDR2 FYNNEI. The V gene lost 5 bases and the J gene lost 3 bases, with 11 bases spanning the gap. As to this clone: What it recognizes is unknown.

Per the original data handling: Because ImmunoSEQ provided only junction sequences with no quality scores, the filtering differed. Measured with immunoSEQ multiplex PCR; TCRdb has only the in-frame clones, and not every one. V and J calls and clone size are as listed in that table; D and trimming were resolved from the DNA. Seen here are some 580,000 clones, around 97% observed once, and the top ten hold around 0.057%. The clonotype originates from a woman aged 30 to 39 in good health. The material sequenced was naive CD4+ T cells sorted from blood. Subset: CD45RA+ positively selected. J is TRBJ2-7 and V is TRBV2; D assignment may be TRBD1 or TRBD2 (5 bases each). DNA for the CDR3: TGTGCCAGCAGTCGGGACGGATACTACGAGCAGTACTTC. Translating it yields CASSRDGYYEQYF.